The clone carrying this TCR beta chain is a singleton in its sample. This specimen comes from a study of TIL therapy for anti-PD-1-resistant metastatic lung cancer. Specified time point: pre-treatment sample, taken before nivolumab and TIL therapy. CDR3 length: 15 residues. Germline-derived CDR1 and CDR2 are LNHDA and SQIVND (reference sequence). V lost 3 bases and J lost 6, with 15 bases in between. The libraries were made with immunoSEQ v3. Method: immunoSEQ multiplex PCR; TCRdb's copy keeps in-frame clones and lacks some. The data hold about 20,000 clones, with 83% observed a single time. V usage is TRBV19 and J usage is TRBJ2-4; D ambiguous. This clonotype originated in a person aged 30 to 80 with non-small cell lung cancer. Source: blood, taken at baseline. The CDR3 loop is CASSITPGVVNIQYF. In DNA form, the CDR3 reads TGTGCCAGTAGTATCACCCCGGGCGTGGTAAACATTCAGTACTTC.